This record looks at one TCR beta chain sequence and its context. Antigen specificity is unknown. Depths of 1 in 200,000 to 1 in 1 million T cells were the sequencing target. The repertoire was sequenced with immunoSEQ multiplex PCR; TCRdb's copy has only in-frame clones and lacks some. The repertoire holds some 200,000 clones, with 60% to 80% as singletons. As input for TCR beta libraries, about 2 micrograms of genomic DNA came from cryopreserved PBMCs. These data originate in a study of cytotoxic CD8 clonotypes in ibrutinib-treated CLL. Broader study findings: Under therapy, public clonotypes either contracted or stayed stable, and they were uncommon.

The CDR3 extends over 14 amino acids. With 4 bases removed from V and 0 bases from J, the gap between germline ends came to 10 bases. Germline-derived CDR1 and CDR2 are SNHLY and FYNNEI. The sequence was obtained from a human donor with chronic lymphocytic leukemia. This chain connects TRBV2 to TRBJ2-7, with D hard to call. This specimen consisted of PBMCs, obtained after 12 months of ibrutinib treatment. CDR3 region: CASSVLRSSYEQYF. The CDR3 bases are TGTGCCAGCAGTGTCCTCAGAAGCTCCTACGAGCAGTACTTC.